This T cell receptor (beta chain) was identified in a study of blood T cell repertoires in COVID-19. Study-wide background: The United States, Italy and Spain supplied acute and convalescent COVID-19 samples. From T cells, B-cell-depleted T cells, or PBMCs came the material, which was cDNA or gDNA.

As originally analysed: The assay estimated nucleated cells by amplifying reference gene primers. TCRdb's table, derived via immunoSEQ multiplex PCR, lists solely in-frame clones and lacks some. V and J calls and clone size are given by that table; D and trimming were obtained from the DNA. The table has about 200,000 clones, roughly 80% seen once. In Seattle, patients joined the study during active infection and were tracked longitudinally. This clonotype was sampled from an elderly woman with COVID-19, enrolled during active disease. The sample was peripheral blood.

As DNA, the CDR3 is TGTGCCACCAGTGAGGGTCGGACAGGGAATCAGCCCCAGCATTTT. This gives the protein CATSEGRTGNQPQHF. The rearrangement uses TRBV24-1 and TRBJ1-5, with 8 bases fitting TRBD1. The CDR3 contains 15 residues. J gave up 4 bases and V 4 bases, and 5 bases lay outside the gene matches. The germline V gene has CDR1 KGHDR and CDR2 SFDVKD.